In its sample, the clone carrying this T cell receptor (beta chain) was seen many times. Trimming cost V 2 bases and J 1 base, with 9 bases left between them. The CDR3 length is 15 residues. The germline V gene has CDR1 LNHNV and CDR2 YYDKDF (reference sequence). This sample was included in a study of T cells in Graves' hyperthyroidism and ophthalmopathy. Among the patients, aged 18 to 65, hyperthyroidism was newly diagnosed and had lasted under 2 months. It was RNA transcripts that yielded the amplified TCR beta CDR3 regions. RT-PCR in the first round (using the HTBI primer set) targeted the TCR CDR3. TCRdb ran MiXCR on the multiplex PCR reads and lists one entry per CDR3 protein. The profile shows about 560,000 distinct CDR3 sequences, 16% of them singletons.

The V call is TRBV15, the J call TRBJ1-5; tentative D call: TRBD1 (5 bases). Material for sequencing was blood. This clonotype was obtained from a woman under 30 with Graves' hyperthyroidism. The CDR3 is CATSRSWDSNQPQHF. Written as DNA, the CDR3 is TGTGCCACCAGCAGATCTTGGGACAGCAATCAGCCCCAGCATTTT.